The present entry profiles one T cell receptor beta chain with its context. The data belong to a study of blood T cells in healthy people across ages. With V trimmed by 6 bases and J by 7 bases, 9 bases remained unmatched. CDR1 and CDR2 (germline): DFQATT, SNEGSKA (reference sequence). The CDR3 loop spans 14 amino acids. Sample-barcoded 5' priming and a J-beta primer mix drove a second PCR of about 6 to 12 cycles. TCRdb reprocessed the 5' RACE reads with MiXCR, giving one entry per CDR3 protein. The repertoire includes over a million distinct CDR3 sequences, 45% of them detected once, and over 15% sits in the top ten.

This clonotype originated in a woman aged 55-70 years in good health. Sequencing was performed on blood. The chain uses TRBV20-1 and TRBJ1-5, with 10 bases that match TRBD1. CDR3 amino acids: CSARGTGERQPQHF. The DNA of the CDR3 is TGCAGTGCGCGTGGGACAGGGGAACGCCAGCCCCAGCATTTT.